The rows below give T cell receptor beta chains drawn from one sample of a study of PD-1 blockade in classical Hodgkin lymphoma. Some clones are missing from TCRdb's copy, which holds only in-frame ones; the method was immunoSEQ multiplex PCR. The sample contains tens of thousands of clones, around 74% of which appear only once. This specimen consisted of peripheral blood mononuclear cells (PBMCs), obtained before the fourth cycle of nivolumab. All receptors derive from a human donor with classical Hodgkin lymphoma. CDR3s include the opening cysteine and the closing phenylalanine or tryptophan. A D gene is named only where the DNA matches it firmly. Size values are once, few and many counts, or a class for expanded clones, and some rows have none.

.	TRBV6-6	TRBJ1-5	.	TGTGCCAGCAGTAGATATAGAGATAGCAATCAGCCCCAGCATTTT	CASSRYRDSNQPQHF
.	TRBV6-5	TRBJ2-3	.	TGTGCCAGCAGTACCGACAGACCTAGCACAGATACGCAGTATTTT	CASSTDRPSTDTQYF
.	TRBV6-5	TRBJ2-3	.	TGTGCCAGCAGTTTCCAGCCTGCGGGCACAGATACGCAGTATTTT	CASSFQPAGTDTQYF
.	TRBV7-9	TRBJ2-1	.	TGTGCCAGCAGCTTGGGGCCCAACCGGTTCTTC	CASSLGPNRFF
.	TRBV19	TRBJ2-2	TRBD2	TGTGCCAGTAGTATCCGGACTAGCGGGAGATCGGCCGGGGAGCTGTTTTTT	CASSIRTSGRSAGELFF
.	TRBV27	TRBJ1-5	.	TGTGCCAGCAGTTTATCCGGACAGCGGAGCAATCAGCCCCAGCATTTT	CASSLSGQRSNQPQHF
.	TRBV28	TRBJ1-2	.	TGTGCCAGCAGTTTCGGGTCAGGGATGAGGGGCTCCTATGGCTACACCTTC	CASSFGSGMRGSYGYTF
once	TRBV27	TRBJ2-1	.	TGTGCCAGCAGTACCGGGGGCGGCTCCTACAATGAGCAGTTCTTC	CASSTGGGSYNEQFF
.	TRBV30	TRBJ2-5	.	TGTGCCTGGAGTAGAACCTACAGGGTCCGATCGGAGACCCAGTACTTC	CAWSRTYRVRSETQYF
.	TRBV11-2	TRBJ2-7	TRBD2	TGTGCCAGCAGCTTCATGACTAGCGGGAGTCAGCAGTACTTC	CASSFMTSGSQQYF
.	TRBV6-1	TRBJ1-5	.	TGTGCCAGCAATCCTAATAGCAATCAGCCCCAGCATTTT	CASNPNSNQPQHF
.	TRBV7-6	TRBJ2-2	.	TGTGCCAGCCGATTGGGGGCTTCGAACACCGGGGAGCTGTTTTTT	CASRLGASNTGELFF
.	TRBV29-1	TRBJ2-2	TRBD1	TGCAGCGCCGTGGACAGGGGGGGAAACACCGGGGAGCTGTTTTTT	CSAVDRGGNTGELFF
.	TRBV27	TRBJ2-1	TRBD2	TGTGCCAGCAGTTTATCGATCCTAGCGGGAGTCGCTGAGCAGTTCTTC	CASSLSILAGVAEQFF
.	TRBV2	TRBJ2-7	TRBD2	TGTGCCAGCAGTGAATGGGGGGGCGAGCAGTACTTC	CASSEWGGEQYF
.	TRBV28	TRBJ2-1	TRBD2	TGTGCCAGCAGCCCGACTAGCGGGAGGGATAGAAATGAGCAGTTCTTC	CASSPTSGRDRNEQFF
.	TRBV15	TRBJ1-5	.	TGTGCCACCAGCAGAGAGAGGGGAAATCAGCCCCAGCATTTT	CATSRERGNQPQHF
.	TRBV7-2	TRBJ2-7	TRBD2	TGTGCCAGCAGCAACCGTCTAGCGGGAGCCCACGAGCAGTACTTC	CASSNRLAGAHEQYF
.	TRBV29-1	TRBJ2-1	TRBD2	TGCAGCGTGGGCGCGGGAGAACGCAATGAGCAGTTCTTC	CSVGAGERNEQFF
.	TRBV9	TRBJ2-7	TRBD2	TGTGCCAGCAGTCCTTTGGCGGGAGACTCCTACGAGCAGTACTTC	CASSPLAGDSYEQYF
.	TRBV21-1	TRBJ2-3	.	TGTGCCAGCAATCCCAGTGCTAGCTCGAGGAGCACAGATACGCAGTATTTT	CASNPSASSRSTDTQYF
.	TRBV9	TRBJ2-1	TRBD2	TGTGCCAGCAGCGCGAGTCTAGCGGGTCCCTACAATGAGCAGTTCTTC	CASSASLAGPYNEQFF